The present entry profiles one TCR beta chain with its context. What it binds is unknown. The data are from a study of CD8 T cells in Susac syndrome. Findings and caveats of the study: The study's TCR sequencing and HLA analysis covered a relatively small number of individuals, and the study acknowledged this.

Germline loops: CDR1 SGDLS, CDR2 YYNGEE. V was clipped by 0 bases and J by 4 bases, with 13 bases between them. CDR3 length: 15 residues. The study used treatment-naive patients who had stable or active relapsing-remitting disease as multiple sclerosis controls. The CD8+ and CD4+ T cells were negatively isolated, with the TEMRA cells enriched by FACS. Random-hexamer reverse transcription was applied to 0.5 to 1 ug RNA. An immunoSEQ multiplex PCR amplified TCR beta CDR3 over 54 Vbeta and 13 Jbeta. MiXCR, applied by TCRdb to the immunoSEQ multiplex PCR reads, yields one record per CDR3 protein. The table includes 95,000 to 150,000 distinct CDR3 sequences, 90% to 95% detected once.

Material for sequencing was CD8+ T cells from PBMCs. This clonotype was obtained from a human donor with multiple sclerosis. The chain couples TRBV9 to TRBJ1-2, with no clear D. The CDR3 here is CASSVGMRASYGYTF. In nucleotides, the CDR3 is TGTGCCAGCAGCGTAGGGATGAGGGCTAGCTATGGCTACACCTTC. Full variable domain (rest looked up from reference TRBV9 and TRBJ1-2): DSGVTQTPKHLITATGQRVTLRCSPRSGDLSVYWYQQSLDQGLQFLIQYYNGEERAKGNILERFSAQQFPDLHSELNLSSLELGDSALYFCASSVGMRASYGYTFGSGTRLTVV.